The entry below gives a single TCR beta chain sequence along with its context. Its antigen is undetermined. Germline loops: CDR1 MNHNS, CDR2 SASEGT. The CDR3 length is 12 residues. V lost 3 bases, J lost 4 bases, and 6 bases lay in between. This entry is derived from a study of lymphopenia after photon versus proton radiotherapy. TCRdb keeps only in-frame clones here, not all; method: immunoSEQ multiplex PCR. Of 55,000 to 70,000 clones in the sample, approximately 86% were seen once. Broader study findings: After the lymphocyte nadir, photon-treated repertoires showed oligoclonal expansion, especially of CD8+ Temra cells. In patients who died, overall survival fell as post-nadir TCR diversity dropped more.

The TCR comes from a middle-aged man with gastric cancer. The sample in question was peripheral blood, obtained from a patient treated with photon-based radiotherapy. The gene calls are TRBV6-1 and TRBJ1-1; D call uncertain. CDR3 DNA: TGTGCCAGCAGTGAGGGGATCACTGAAGCTTTCTTT. Protein sequence: CASSEGITEAFF.